These T cell receptor beta chains were read from a single sample in a study of CD8+CD57+ T cells in acquired aplastic anemia. MiXCR was run by TCRdb on the reads, yielding one entry per CDR3 protein. The sample yields roughly 200,000 distinct CDR3 sequences, 50% to 65% seen once. Sequencing was done on a sample of sorted CD4+, CD8+, or CD8+CD57+ T cells (not recorded which) from PBMCs. The receptor set was obtained from a human donor with aplastic anemia. Each CDR3 is given with its conserved first and last residue. D genes are given only for firm matches. Some rows mark clone size as missing; the rest say once, few, many or name a class of expanded clone.

v_gene	d_gene	abundance	j_gene	CDR3nt	CDR3aa
TRBV10-3	NA	NA	TRBJ2-5	TGTGCCATCAGCCAGGAGAGCCTCCACCAAGAGACCCAGTACTTC	CAISQESLHQETQYF
TRBV2	NA	NA	TRBJ2-5	TGTGCCAGCAGCCCCGCCCGGGGCCTCCAAGAGACCCAGTACTTC	CASSPARGLQETQYF
TRBV6-5	NA	many	TRBJ1-2	TGTGCCAGCAGCCCTACCGGAGATGGCTACACCTTC	CASSPTGDGYTF
TRBV25-1	NA	NA	TRBJ1-6	TGTGCCAGCAGTGGATCCGGGACGGTTAATTCACCCCTCCACTTT	CASSGSGTVNSPLHF
TRBV10-3	NA	NA	TRBJ1-4	TGTGCCATCAGACGGGGTCGTGGTGAAAAACTGTTTTTT	CAIRRGRGEKLFF
TRBV29-1	NA	NA	TRBJ1-1	TGCAGCGTTGGCGCCGGTTGGAACACTGAAGCTTTCTTT	CSVGAGWNTEAFF
TRBV5-6	NA	NA	TRBJ1-2	TGTGCCAGCAGCTTGGAATCGGGGCAATTTTATGGCTACACCTTC	CASSLESGQFYGYTF
TRBV2	NA	many	TRBJ2-1	TGTGCCAGCAATTACGAGGGTTACAATGAGCAGTTCTTC	CASNYEGYNEQFF
TRBV7-9	NA	NA	TRBJ1-2	TGTGCCAGCAGCTTAAAGATAGTCAACTATGGCTACACCTTC	CASSLKIVNYGYTF
TRBV5-1	TRBD1	once	TRBJ1-3	TGCGCCAGCGGACAGGGCATCTCTGGAAACACCATATATTTT	CASGQGISGNTIYF
TRBV29-1	NA	NA	TRBJ2-7	TGCAGCGTTTATGAGGACACGAGCTCCTACGAGCAGTACTTC	CSVYEDTSSYEQYF
TRBV19	NA	few	TRBJ1-4	TGTGCCAGTAGTATCGGCAGTGAAAAACTGTTTTTT	CASSIGSEKLFF
TRBV5-1	NA	NA	TRBJ2-7	TGCGCCAGCAGCGCTCGTACGTCCCGACGGGTCTTGGGGGAGCAGTACTTC	CASSARTSRRVLGEQYF
TRBV9	TRBD1	NA	TRBJ2-7	TGTGCCAGCAGCGTAGCTGAGAACAGGGGGCTGGGGGAGCAGTACTTC	CASSVAENRGLGEQYF